These 11 T cell receptor beta chains share one sample of origin, sequenced in a study of blood T cell repertoires in COVID-19. Measured with immunoSEQ multiplex PCR; TCRdb has only the in-frame clones, and not every one. The profile covers about 150,000 clones, with over 80% appearing a single time and around 5% taken by the ten largest. Sequenced material: PBMCs or T cells enriched from blood (not recorded which). These receptors were obtained from a man aged 65-85 years who had been exposed to COVID-19.

In its sample, this clone was seen once. The chain recombines TRBV3-1 (or the pseudogene TRBV3-2) with TRBJ1-3, with 7 bases identical to TRBD1. The CDR3 runs 13 residues. CDR1 is LGHDT and CDR2 is YNNKEL in the germline V gene (reference sequence). With V trimmed by 10 bases and J by 3 bases, 6 bases remained unmatched. The CDR3 DNA reads as TGTGCCACCACAGACAGGGTTGGAAACACCATATATTTT. This gives the protein CATTDRVGNTIYF.

V is TRBV2 and J is TRBJ1-1, with TRBD1 matching 7 bases. The V and J ends lost 3 bases and 4 bases, in that order; junction bases with no gene match: 2. Per the germline V gene, CDR1 is SNHLY and CDR2 is FYNNEI. This CDR3 is 13 amino acids long. The CDR3 here is CASSDPGGTEAFF. The CDR3 DNA reads as TGTGCCAGCAGTGACCCAGGGGGCACTGAAGCTTTCTTT.

The chain carries TRBV19 and TRBJ2-1, with D possibly matching TRBD2 (5 bases). Trimming pared 3 bases from V and 6 bases from J, leaving 15 bases between. The V gene's germline CDR1 is LNHDA and CDR2 SQIVND (reference sequence). This CDR3 is 15 amino acids long. CDR3: CASSIQLARGNEQFF. CDR3 in DNA: TGTGCCAGTAGTATCCAGCTAGCCAGAGGCAATGAGCAGTTCTTC. The variable domain in full, completed from reference TRBV19 and TRBJ2-1, reads DGGITQSPKYLFRKEGQNVTLSCEQNLNHDAMYWYRQDPGQGLRLIYYSQIVNDFQKGDIAEGYSVSREKKESFPLTVTSAQKNPTAFYLCASSIQLARGNEQFFGPGTRLTVL.

This clone came up once. V is TRBV11-1 and J is TRBJ2-7; TRBD1 aligns across 8 bases. J was trimmed by 3 bases and V by 3 bases; bases with no gene match: 1. Germline V gives CDR1 SGHAT, CDR2 FQDESV (reference sequence). The CDR3 length is 13 residues. CDR3 loop: CASSFGQGYEQYF. CDR3 sequence (DNA): TGTGCCAGCAGCTTTGGACAGGGCTACGAGCAGTACTTC.

The sample holds a few counts of this clone. The rearrangement joins TRBV19 to TRBJ1-5; D possibly corresponds to TRBD1 (6 bases). The V end was cut by 9 bases, the J end by 6 bases, with 15 bases between. Germline V gene lookup returns CDR1 LNHDA and CDR2 SQIVND (reference sequence). The CDR3 covers 13 residues. Here the CDR3 reads CASAGGRGQPQHF. The DNA for the CDR3 is TGTGCCAGCGCGGGTGGCAGGGGTCAGCCCCAGCATTTT. Supplemented by reference TRBV19 and TRBJ1-5, the full variable domain reads DGGITQSPKYLFRKEGQNVTLSCEQNLNHDAMYWYRQDPGQGLRLIYYSQIVNDFQKGDIAEGYSVSREKKESFPLTVTSAQKNPTAFYLCASAGGRGQPQHFGDGTRLSIL.

The gene calls are TRBV19 and TRBJ2-7; possibly TRBD2 for D (5 bases). CDR3 length: 13 amino acids. Germline V gives CDR1 LNHDA, CDR2 SQIVND (reference sequence). The germline V and J ends were trimmed by 5 bases and 3 bases, with 11 bases remaining between them. In DNA form, the CDR3 reads TGTGCCAGTAGTGAGGGTTGGGACTACGAGCAGTACTTC. It translates to CASSEGWDYEQYF.

The V call is TRBV10-3, the J call TRBJ1-2; unclear D gene. Germline CDR1 reads ENHRY; CDR2 reads SYGVKD. V was pared by 4 bases and J by 6 bases, with 9 bases between. The CDR3 loop spans 12 amino acids. CDR3 coding DNA: TGTGCCATCAGTGCCGGTCTGGATGGCTACACCTTC. Its translation is CAISAGLDGYTF.

The chain is built from TRBV7-2 and TRBJ2-7; D perhaps matches TRBD1 (6 bases). The CDR3 spans 16 residues. The V gene's germline CDR1 is SGHTA and CDR2 FQGNSA. V was trimmed by 7 bases and J by 4 bases, leaving 23 bases between them. CDR3 nucleotide sequence: TGTGCCAGCACCCAAGGGACACCGGGAAATTTTTACGAGCAGTACTTC. This encodes CASTQGTPGNFYEQYF.

This chain connects TRBV6-5 to TRBJ2-2; 7 bases align to TRBD1. Losses at the gene ends were 7 bases for V and 6 bases for J; bases not matched to a gene: 8. The CDR3 is 14 amino acids. Germline V gives CDR1 MNHEY, CDR2 SVGAGI. CDR3 coding DNA: TGTGCCAGCAAAAAAATAGACAGGGCCGGGGAGCTGTTTTTT. Translation: CASKKIDRAGELFF.

The chain links TRBV7-2 to TRBJ1-1, with 7 bases identical to TRBD1. CDR1 is SGHTA and CDR2 is FQGNSA in the germline V gene. This CDR3 is built from 13 residues. J lost 4 bases, V lost 3 bases, and 2 bases had no gene match. The CDR3, as DNA: TGTGCCAGCAGCTTGGGACAGAGCACTGAAGCTTTCTTT. Its translation is CASSLGQSTEAFF.

The chain employs TRBV9 and TRBJ2-5; TRBD2 agrees at 14 bases. Trimming took 2 bases from V and 4 from J; bases not matched to a gene: 7. Germline CDR1 SGDLS, CDR2 YYNGEE. CDR3 length equals 17 residues. Written as DNA, the CDR3 is TGTGCCAGCAGCGTCCTACCGACTAGCGGGAGGGCAGAGACCCAGTACTTC. Its protein product is CASSVLPTSGRAETQYF.